Shown below are 26 T cell receptor beta chains from a single sample sequenced in a study of OX40 agonist ivuxolimab in advanced cancers. Measured with immunoSEQ multiplex PCR; TCRdb has only the in-frame clones, and not every one. In the table there are around 63,000 clones, more than 80% of which are singletons. This specimen consisted of CD4+ or CD8+ T cells sorted from blood, obtained in a trial of the OX40 agonist ivuxolimab. These receptor sequences come from an adult with an advanced solid tumor such as melanoma, head and neck, liver or kidney cancer.

V gene TRBV5-6 combines with J gene TRBJ1-6; 7 nucleotides align to TRBD1. The CDR3 spans 17 residues. CDR1 is SGHDT, CDR2 YYEEEE, per germline. The trim removed 0 bases at V and 8 bases at J, leaving 11 bases unmatched. CDR3 residues: CASSLDDETGPDSPLHF. CDR3 sequence (DNA): TGTGCCAGCAGCTTGGACGACGAGACAGGGCCGGATTCACCCCTCCACTTT.

This chain joins TRBV19 and TRBJ2-7, with TRBD2 matching 12 bases. The germline V gene encodes CDR1 LNHDA and CDR2 SQIVND (reference sequence). This CDR3 is 15 amino acids long. V dropped 5 bases and J dropped 7; count of bases not matched to a gene: 9. The DNA for the CDR3 is TGTGCCAGTAGTCAGCTAGCGGGAGGGCCTGTGGAGCAGTACTTC. Translated, it gives CASSQLAGGPVEQYF.

The genes are TRBV27 and TRBJ1-5; weak D call: TRBD1 (6 bases). The CDR3 runs to 13 residues. Deletions cut 2 bases from V and 7 bases from J, with 9 bases between. The germline gives CDR1 MNHEY, CDR2 SMNVEV (reference sequence). CDR3 DNA: TGTGCCAGCAGTTTAACAGGGATGCAGCCCCAGCATTTT. Encoded protein: CASSLTGMQPQHF.

The chain employs TRBV6-1 and TRBJ2-1, with TRBD1 matching over 7 bases. The CDR3 has 17 residues. The germline CDR1 and CDR2 sequences are MNHNS and SASEGT. The V gene end was trimmed by 2 bases and the J gene end by 3 bases; junction bases not matched to a gene: 10. The CDR3 here is CASSEKGAGGFYNEQFF. CDR3 in DNA: TGTGCCAGCAGTGAAAAAGGGGCAGGGGGTTTCTACAATGAGCAGTTCTTC.

The chain uses TRBV7-9 and TRBJ1-1; 12 nucleotides match TRBD1. V gave up 5 bases and J gave up 3 bases; unmatched junction bases: 10. The germline CDR1 and CDR2 sequences are SEHNR and FQNEAQ (reference sequence). The CDR3 loop spans 17 amino acids. CDR3 in amino acids: CASSHRDRGLVDTEAFF. In DNA form, the CDR3 reads TGTGCCAGCAGCCACCGGGACAGGGGGCTTGTAGACACTGAAGCTTTCTTT.

J is TRBJ2-1 and V is TRBV5-4; TRBD2 matches 14 bases. Trimming removed 3 bases from V and 6 bases from J; junction bases left unmatched: 5. CDR1 is SGHNT, CDR2 YYREEE, per germline (reference sequence). This CDR3 is 16 amino acids long. The CDR3: CASSWGLAGVRNEQFF. CDR3 bases: TGTGCCAGCAGCTGGGGACTAGCGGGGGTCCGCAATGAGCAGTTCTTC.

This chain connects TRBV6-5 to TRBJ2-7; D is undetermined. The V and J ends lost 6 bases and 9 bases respectively, with 15 bases between them. There are 12 residues in the CDR3. Germline V gives CDR1 MNHEY, CDR2 SVGAGI. The CDR3 protein is CASSPSRGTQYF. The CDR3 nucleotides read TGTGCCAGCAGCCCGTCGAGAGGTACGCAGTACTTC.

The chain uses TRBV18 and TRBJ2-1; TRBD2 matches 10 bases. The CDR3 totals 16 residues. With 3 bases clipped from V and 5 bases from J, the junction kept 7 bases outside the gene matches. Germline V gene sequence: CDR1 KGHSH, CDR2 LQKENI. This CDR3 reads CASSPLLAGVDNEQFF. As DNA, the CDR3 is TGTGCCAGCTCACCGTTGCTAGCGGGAGTAGACAATGAGCAGTTCTTC.

This sequence joins TRBV9 and TRBJ2-4; no clear D gene. This CDR3 is 15 amino acids long. V lost 4 bases, J lost 0 bases, and 11 bases lay in between. Germline CDR1 reads SGDLS; CDR2 reads YYNGEE. The CDR3 DNA reads TGTGCCAGCAGCAAGATTCCAGGAGCCAAAAACATTCAGTACTTC. The encoded protein is CASSKIPGAKNIQYF.

The chain is built from TRBV28 and TRBJ2-5; D remains ambiguous. The CDR3 is 13 amino acids. Trimming removed 6 bases from V and 4 bases from J, with 12 bases in between. The germline V gene has CDR1 MDHEN and CDR2 SYDVKM. CDR3 in amino acids: CASRPTFVETQYF. The CDR3 DNA reads as TGTGCCAGCAGACCGACCTTCGTAGAGACCCAGTACTTC.

The rearrangement joins TRBV13 to TRBJ2-1, with TRBD1 matching over 9 bases. With 0 bases clipped from V and 4 bases from J, the junction kept 4 bases outside the gene matches. This CDR3 spans 16 amino acids. CDR1 PRHDT and CDR2 FYEKMQ come from the germline V gene (reference sequence). CDR3 sequence (DNA): TGTGCCAGCAGCTTAGGCCGAGGACAGGGGTACAATGAGCAGTTCTTC. This encodes CASSLGRGQGYNEQFF.

The chain combines TRBV28 with TRBJ1-6, with D possibly being TRBD1 (6 bases). The CDR3 runs 16 residues. The ends were cut back, 8 bases at V and 8 bases at J, with 22 bases in the middle. Germline CDR1 and CDR2: MDHEN and SYDVKM. The CDR3 is CASGDSGPGAYSPLHF. CDR3 DNA sequence: TGTGCCAGCGGAGATTCGGGGCCAGGGGCGTATTCACCCCTCCACTTT.

V and J are TRBV7-6 and TRBJ2-5; D is unresolved. The CDR3 sequence is 13 residues long. Germline lookup yields CDR1 SGHVS and CDR2 FNYEAQ. V was trimmed by 2 bases and J by 3 bases, leaving 7 bases between them. Here the CDR3 DNA reads TGTGCCAGCAGCTTATGGTACAAAGAGACCCAGTACTTC. Its protein product is CASSLWYKETQYF.

The genes are TRBV7-2 and TRBJ1-2; a weak D match, TRBD1 (5 bases). The CDR3 loop spans 13 amino acids. Trimming removed 2 bases at V and 6 bases at J, with 10 bases between. In germline, CDR1 is SGHTA, CDR2 FQGNSA. In nucleotides, the CDR3 is TGTGCCAGCAGCTTATGGGCAGGGCATGGCTACACCTTC. Residues: CASSLWAGHGYTF.

This sequence joins TRBV19 and TRBJ2-2; the D is unclear. The ends were cut back, 3 bases at V and 6 bases at J, with 14 bases in the middle. CDR1 LNHDA and CDR2 SQIVND come from the germline V gene (reference sequence). The CDR3 loop spans 15 amino acids. CDR3 nucleotides: TGTGCCAGTAGTATTTCCCCGCCGCAGGCCGGGGAGCTGTTTTTT. Its translation: CASSISPPQAGELFF.

In its sample, this clone was seen once. V gene TRBV29-1 combines with J gene TRBJ2-7, with 12 bases lining up with TRBD2. Per the germline V gene, CDR1 is SQVTM and CDR2 is ANQGSEA. After removal of 1 base from V and 4 bases from J, the junction contained 8 bases not matched to a gene. This CDR3 has 16 residues. The CDR3 region is CSVEGLAGGPRYEQYF. The CDR3 nucleotides read TGCAGCGTTGAAGGGCTAGCGGGGGGGCCTAGATACGAGCAGTACTTC.

This chain joins TRBV28 and TRBJ2-2, with TRBD1 matching over 7 bases. Germline assignment: CDR1 MDHEN and CDR2 SYDVKM. Unmatched junction bases numbered 7, after V lost 3 bases and J lost 6 bases. The CDR3 totals 15 residues. CDR3 coding DNA: TGTGCCAGCAGTTTGATAGGGGGCGGTGCCGGGGAGCTGTTTTTT. This codes for CASSLIGGGAGELFF.

The chain carries TRBV10-3 and TRBJ1-2; no clear D. The germline CDR1 and CDR2 sequences are ENHRY and SYGVKD. V lost 0 bases and J 8 bases, leaving 7 bases between the germline ends. The CDR3 consists of 12 residues. CDR3 DNA sequence: TGTGCCATCAGTGAGTCCGGCGAAGGCTACACCTTC. Translating it yields CAISESGEGYTF.

This clone has only a few counts. The chain couples TRBV28 to TRBJ1-1; D not certain. The germline gives CDR1 MDHEN, CDR2 SYDVKM. Trimming pared 2 bases from V and 4 bases from J, leaving 5 bases between. The CDR3 is 12 amino acids. CDR3 residues: CASSLELTEAFF. CDR3 DNA sequence: TGTGCCAGCAGTTTAGAGCTCACTGAAGCTTTCTTT. The full variable domain, rest sourced from reference TRBV28 and TRBJ1-1, is DVKVTQSSRYLVKRTGEKVFLECVQDMDHENMFWYRQDPGLGLRLIYFSYDVKMKEKGDIPEGYSVSREKKERFSLILESASTNQTSMYLCASSLELTEAFFGQGTRLTVV.

V usage is TRBV6-5 and J usage is TRBJ1-1; possibly TRBD1 for D (6 bases). The CDR3 length is 13 residues. Germline values: CDR1 MNHEY, CDR2 SVGAGI. Deletions cut 6 bases from V and 1 base from J, with 9 bases between. The CDR3 loop reads CASRWTENTEAFF. The CDR3 DNA follows: TGTGCCAGCAGATGGACAGAGAACACTGAAGCTTTCTTT.

This chain links TRBV11-2 with TRBJ2-5; either TRBD1 or TRBD2 may fit D (5 bases each). Germline loops: CDR1 SGHAT, CDR2 FQNNGV. Trimming left V 1 base short and J 4 bases short, with 7 bases between. The CDR3 is made up of 13 amino acids. The CDR3 nucleotides read TGTGCCAGCAGCTTAGCTGGGGGAGAGACCCAGTACTTC. It encodes CASSLAGGETQYF.

The chain couples TRBV11-2 to TRBJ1-1, with D hard to call. Trimming left V 5 bases short and J 1 base short, with 8 bases between. CDR1 and CDR2 from the germline V gene are SGHAT and FQNNGV. This CDR3 contains 13 residues. In nucleotides, the CDR3 is TGTGCCAGCAGCCCCCGCCCGAACACTGAAGCTTTCTTT. This encodes CASSPRPNTEAFF.

The chain has TRBV7-2 and TRBJ2-4; D uncertain. The CDR3 spans 15 residues. The V end lost 1 base, the J end lost 0 bases, and 7 bases lay between the germline ends. The germline V gene encodes CDR1 SGHTA and CDR2 FQGNSA. The CDR3 nucleotides are TGTGCCAGCAGCTTAGGGGTGGTAGCCAAAAACATTCAGTACTTC. Its translation: CASSLGVVAKNIQYF.

The chain employs TRBV28 and TRBJ1-5, with 7 bases matching TRBD1. Germline CDR1 MDHEN, CDR2 SYDVKM. The CDR3 runs to 16 residues. V lost 8 bases, J lost 3 bases, and 13 bases stayed unmatched. CDR3 in DNA: TGTGCCAGCCTACCAATGACAGGGACCCTCAATCAGCCCCAGCATTTT. Translating gives CASLPMTGTLNQPQHF. Full variable domain (rest looked up from reference TRBV28 and TRBJ1-5): DVKVTQSSRYLVKRTGEKVFLECVQDMDHENMFWYRQDPGLGLRLIYFSYDVKMKEKGDIPEGYSVSREKKERFSLILESASTNQTSMYLCASLPMTGTLNQPQHFGDGTRLSIL.

This rearrangement joins TRBV6-1 to TRBJ1-3; no definite D call. The CDR3 is 16 residues long. The germline V gene encodes CDR1 MNHNS and CDR2 SASEGT. Trimming removed 2 bases from V and 0 bases from J, with 11 bases in between. CDR3 loop: CASSELLRSSGNTIYF. In DNA form, the CDR3 reads TGTGCCAGCAGTGAACTCCTCAGAAGCTCTGGAAACACCATATATTTT.

The V call is TRBV15, the J call TRBJ1-4; D is ambiguous. V lost 1 base to trimming and J lost 2 bases, with 14 bases between them. The CDR3 runs 17 residues. CDR1 is LNHNV and CDR2 is YYDKDF in the germline V gene (reference sequence). CDR3 amino acids: CATSRARVLTTNEKLFF. The CDR3 coding sequence is TGTGCCACCAGCAGAGCGAGGGTGCTCACGACTAATGAAAAACTGTTTTTT.